The clone carrying this T cell receptor (beta chain) was found a few times. The method was immunoSEQ multiplex PCR; TCRdb's version includes in-frame clones alone and lacks a portion of them. The sample yields 240,000 or so clones, 88% seen once. The source of the sample is a study of blood T cell repertoires in COVID-19. The CDR3 covers 17 residues. This TCR was sampled from a woman in her forties who had recovered from COVID-19. J is TRBJ1-5 and V is TRBV21-1; the table gives TRBD1 as D, unverified against the DNA. TRBV21-1 is tagged as a pseudogene. The specimen sequenced was peripheral blood. CDR3: CASSKAPTGGARQPQHF. The DNA for the CDR3 is TGTGCCAGCAGCAAAGCTCCCACAGGGGGCGCGAGGCAGCCCCAGCATTTT.